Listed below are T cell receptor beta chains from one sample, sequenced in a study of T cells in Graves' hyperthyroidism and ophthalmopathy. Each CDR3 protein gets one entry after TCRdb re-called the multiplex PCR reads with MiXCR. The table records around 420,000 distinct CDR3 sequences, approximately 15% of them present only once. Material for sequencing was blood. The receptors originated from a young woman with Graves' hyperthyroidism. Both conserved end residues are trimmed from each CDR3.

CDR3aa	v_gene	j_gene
ASSGFEGREVYPYQETQY	TRBV6-7	TRBJ2-5
ASSRGSVSYNSPLH	TRBV5-1	TRBJ1-6
ASSLSAGTSVYEQY	TRBV27	TRBJ2-7
ASSQIQGLQETQY	TRBV11-2	TRBJ2-5
SAINGELGDTQY	TRBV20-1	TRBJ2-3
ASSPSLGSQSYNEQF	TRBV4-1	TRBJ2-1
ASSLEAGGGQF	TRBV11-2	TRBJ2-1
ASSVRGEETQY	TRBV13	TRBJ2-5
ASSQELAADTQY	TRBV3-1	TRBJ2-3
AAGTSGRWETQY	TRBV6-1	TRBJ2-5
ASSLEGLDKYEQY	TRBV5-1	TRBJ2-7
ASSLAIAGSTDTQY	TRBV5-1	TRBJ2-3
ASTTLSMNTEAF	TRBV2	TRBJ1-1
ASSLERRGLETQY	TRBV11-1	TRBJ2-5
ASSSRGQGSYQPQH	TRBV27	TRBJ1-5
ASSLSSTHEQY	TRBV27	TRBJ2-7
AIRDRMNTEAF	TRBV19	TRBJ1-1
ASSEKRVDSPLH	TRBV2	TRBJ1-6
ASSQVENYGYT	TRBV3-1	TRBJ1-2
ASSLTGQGTGELF	TRBV13	TRBJ2-2
ASSLGTGLSEQY	TRBV6-1	TRBJ2-7
ASNLAGDLYNEQF	TRBV6-1	TRBJ2-1
SARDYRETGELF	TRBV20-1	TRBJ2-2
ASSTTGEDTQY	TRBV12-3/TRBV12-4	TRBJ2-3
SAEGQEETQY	TRBV20-1	TRBJ2-5
ASSFRQAMNTEAF	TRBV27	TRBJ1-1
ASSTPGTPTNEKLF	TRBV28	TRBJ1-4
ASSIFDSGNSPLH	TRBV19	TRBJ1-6
AWSIGGGTEAF	TRBV30	TRBJ1-1
ASSLETGVEQY	TRBV5-1	TRBJ2-7
ASRDSGRAGYEQY	TRBV19	TRBJ2-7
ASSLAGEEIQY	TRBV28	TRBJ2-5
AGSPGLAVETQY	TRBV6-1	TRBJ2-5
ASRGQGFKREQY	TRBV2	TRBJ2-7
SASEAGGGETQY	TRBV20-1	TRBJ2-5
ASSLVGGLAGVTDTQY	TRBV27	TRBJ2-3
ASSPLLGNQPQH	TRBV27	TRBJ1-5
ASSTRLAGDIYNEQF	TRBV3-1	TRBJ2-1
ASSSQGFRTGQETQY	TRBV5-6	TRBJ2-5
ASSHRYLEF	TRBV6-2/TRBV6-3	TRBJ2-1
ASSEAGDTQY	TRBV2	TRBJ2-3
ASSVAGRQGNEQF	TRBV9	TRBJ2-1
ASSRDRGRGQPQH	TRBV2	TRBJ1-5